These 17 T cell receptor beta chains were all obtained from the same sample, sequenced in a study of T cells after yellow fever vaccination. TCRdb re-analysed the 5' RACE reads in MiXCR, keeping a single row per CDR3 protein. Here the sample spans some 110,000 distinct CDR3 sequences, 8.4% being singletons. Sequencing used CD8+ T cells sorted from PBMCs, obtained 45 days after the yellow fever booster vaccination. The receptor set was obtained from a man aged 25 to 45 who received the YFV17D yellow fever vaccine.

This chain uses TRBV11-2 with TRBJ2-1; 12 bases align to TRBD2. The germline V gene encodes CDR1 SGHAT and CDR2 FQNNGV. After removal of 1 base from V and 4 bases from J, the junction contained 8 bases not matched to a gene. The CDR3 totals 18 residues. This CDR3 is CASSLGWPSGGGYNEQFF. CDR3 DNA sequence: TGTGCCAGCAGCTTAGGGTGGCCTAGCGGGGGGGGATACAATGAGCAGTTCTTC.

This clonotype occurred many times. The V gene is TRBV2, the J gene TRBJ1-1; TRBD1 matches 8 bases. CDR1 SNHLY and CDR2 FYNNEI come from the germline V gene. The CDR3 is 15 residues long. Trimming at V came to 6 bases and at J to 1 base, leaving 7 bases not matched to a gene. CDR3 bases: TGTGCCAGCAGCGAACAGGGGGTGAGGAACACTGAAGCTTTCTTT. This gives the protein CASSEQGVRNTEAFF. The variable domain in full, completed from reference TRBV2 and TRBJ1-1, reads EPEVTQTPSHQVTQMGQEVILRCVPISNHLYFYWYRQILGQKVEFLVSFYNNEISEKSEIFDDQFSVERPDGSNFTLKIRSTKLEDSAMYFCASSEQGVRNTEAFFGQGTRLTVV.

The chain couples TRBV3-1 to TRBJ2-1, with D perhaps assigned TRBD1 or TRBD2 (5 bases each). V was clipped by 11 bases and J by 0 bases, with 29 bases between them. CDR3 size: 19 residues. Germline-derived CDR1 and CDR2 are LGHDT and YNNKEL (reference sequence). CDR3 region: CACHPPTGTSVSSYNEQFF. The CDR3 nucleotides read TGTGCCTGCCACCCACCCACCGGGACGAGTGTCAGCTCCTACAATGAGCAGTTCTTC.

In this sample, this clonotype turned up many times. This chain connects TRBV27 to TRBJ2-7; 11 nucleotides line up with TRBD1. This CDR3 has 15 amino acids. Germline-derived CDR1 and CDR2 are MNHEY and SMNVEV (reference sequence). J lost 2 bases, V lost 6 bases, and 6 bases had no gene match. The CDR3 loop is CASSLGDRGTYEQYF. CDR3 in DNA: TGTGCCAGCAGCCTGGGGGACAGGGGGACCTACGAGCAGTACTTC.

This clonotype appeared many times. V usage is TRBV11-2 and J usage is TRBJ2-7; D is tentatively TRBD1 or TRBD2 (5 bases each). V lost 5 bases to trimming and J lost 0 bases, with 11 bases between them. There are 14 residues in the CDR3. Germline V gene lookup returns CDR1 SGHAT and CDR2 FQNNGV. The CDR3 is CASSQPGSSYEQYF. The DNA for the CDR3 is TGTGCCAGCAGCCAACCAGGGAGCTCCTACGAGCAGTACTTC.

This clonotype was recorded at least ten times. The rearrangement joins TRBV6-5 to TRBJ1-4; D call uncertain. The CDR3 is made up of 14 amino acids. V lost 4 bases and J lost 5, with 11 bases in between. Germline values: CDR1 MNHEY, CDR2 SVGAGI. Written as DNA, the CDR3 is TGTGCCAGCAGTTTCAGCCCTCCAAATGAAAAACTGTTTTTT. Residues: CASSFSPPNEKLFF.

There are many counts of this clonotype. The genes are TRBV7-9 and TRBJ2-1; possible D gene TRBD2, 7 bases. The CDR3 extends over 16 amino acids. V was trimmed by 4 bases and J by 6 bases, leaving 19 bases between them. Germline CDR1 is SEHNR and CDR2 is FQNEAQ (reference sequence). This CDR3 is CASSSLSGTTSNEQFF. For the CDR3, the DNA is TGTGCCAGCAGCTCACTGAGCGGGACAACTTCCAATGAGCAGTTCTTC.

This clonotype was detected ten times or more. This chain connects TRBV5-6 to TRBJ1-6, with 8 bases fitting TRBD1. CDR1 is SGHDT and CDR2 is YYEEEE in the germline V gene. CDR3 length: 15 residues. The V gene end was trimmed by 4 bases and the J gene end by 7 bases; junction bases not matched to a gene: 7. The chain's CDR3 is CASSENWTGNSPLHF. The CDR3 DNA is TGTGCCAGCAGCGAGAACTGGACAGGGAATTCACCCCTCCACTTT.

This clonotype was observed at least ten times. The rearrangement uses TRBV7-9 and TRBJ1-2, with D hard to call. The CDR3 extends over 13 amino acids. Trimming took off 1 base at V and 5 bases at J, with 8 bases between the two ends. The germline V gene encodes CDR1 SEHNR and CDR2 FQNEAQ (reference sequence). Here the CDR3 DNA reads TGTGCCAGCAGCTTAGGGACTTCTTATGGCTACACCTTC. Amino acid sequence: CASSLGTSYGYTF.

This clonotype showed up many times. The chain links TRBV6-2 or TRBV6-3 to TRBJ2-5, with 7 bases matching TRBD1. Germline V gives CDR1 MNHEY, CDR2 SVGEGT. The CDR3 contains 12 residues. J lost 4 bases, V lost 10 bases, and 6 bases had no gene match. As DNA, the CDR3 is TGTGCCACCCGACAGGGTACAGAGACCCAGTACTTC. Encoded protein: CATRQGTETQYF.

V is TRBV5-1 and J is TRBJ2-7; perhaps TRBD2 as D (5 bases). The CDR3 totals 15 residues. Germline-derived CDR1 and CDR2 are SGHRS and YFSETQ. Deletions cut 3 bases from V and 5 bases from J, with 18 bases between. The CDR3 nucleotides read TGCGCCAGCAGCTCCTCGAGACTAACCCCTGACGAGCAGTACTTC. Translation gives CASSSSRLTPDEQYF.

The chain employs TRBV11-2 and TRBJ1-1, with no clear D. The V end was cut by 2 bases, the J end by 7 bases, with 5 bases between. Germline V gives CDR1 SGHAT, CDR2 FQNNGV. The CDR3 has 11 amino acids. The CDR3 nucleotides read TGTGCCAGCAGCTTACCAGATGAAGCTTTCTTT. Translated, it gives CASSLPDEAFF.

This clonotype was detected ten times or more. The V call is TRBV27, the J call TRBJ1-1, with D unclear. The CDR3 loop spans 14 amino acids. CDR1 is MNHEY, CDR2 SMNVEV, per germline (reference sequence). Trimming took 3 bases from V and 7 from J, leaving 15 bases between them. In nucleotides, the CDR3 is TGTGCCAGCAGTTTGTTTTATGGCGGAGTTGAAGCTTTCTTT. Its protein is CASSLFYGGVEAFF.

This clonotype appeared a few times. The chain combines TRBV11-2 with TRBJ2-2, with 7 bases aligning to TRBD1. The V gene's germline CDR1 is SGHAT and CDR2 FQNNGV. The CDR3 covers 14 residues. With V trimmed by 6 bases and J by 3 bases, 4 bases remained unmatched. The CDR3 loop is CASRETGHTGELFF. In DNA, the CDR3 is TGTGCCAGCAGAGAGACAGGGCACACCGGGGAGCTGTTTTTT.

V gene TRBV20-1 combines with J gene TRBJ2-5, with D perhaps TRBD2 (5 bases). Looked up from germline, CDR1 is DFQATT and CDR2 is SNEGSKA (reference sequence). The germline V and J ends were trimmed by 5 bases and 1 base, with 14 bases remaining between them. The length of the CDR3 is 14 residues. CDR3 nucleotide sequence: TGCAGTGCTCCAGTTAGGGAGCTCCAAGAGACCCAGTACTTC. Its protein is CSAPVRELQETQYF.

This chain joins TRBV20-1 and TRBJ2-3; 15 bases are a match to TRBD2. Trimming removed 3 bases from V and 1 base from J; junction bases left unmatched: 5. Germline V gives CDR1 DFQATT, CDR2 SNEGSKA (reference sequence). This CDR3 comprises 17 residues. The CDR3 sequence is CSARGLAGGDGTDTQYF. The CDR3 nucleotides are TGCAGTGCTAGGGGACTAGCGGGAGGCGACGGCACAGATACGCAGTATTTT.

This clonotype was observed a handful of times. V gene TRBV20-1 combines with J gene TRBJ2-5, with D perhaps TRBD2 (5 bases). Trimming left V 0 bases short and J 2 bases short, with 13 bases between. In germline, CDR1 is DFQATT, CDR2 SNEGSKA (reference sequence). There are 15 residues in the CDR3. CDR3 sequence reads: CSARDSDMAQETQYF. DNA of the CDR3: TGCAGTGCTAGAGATAGCGATATGGCACAAGAGACCCAGTACTTC.